The 7 T cell receptor beta chains listed next were all sequenced from one sample in a study of identical twins. TCRdb re-analysed the 5' RACE reads in MiXCR, keeping a single row per CDR3 protein. This sample carries about 220,000 distinct CDR3 sequences, about 7.5% of them seen once, and the ten largest clones take more than 5%. These data were likewise used in another study, on yellow fever vaccine responses in identical twins.

Sequenced material: CD8+ T cells sorted from blood. The receptors stem from a woman in her late teens or twenties in good health.

The V call is TRBV7-9, the J call TRBJ1-2; D remains ambiguous. From germline, CDR1 is SEHNR and CDR2 FQNEAQ (reference sequence). The CDR3 runs to 14 residues. Trimming shortened V by 4 bases and J by 0 bases, and 9 bases separated the two germline ends. DNA for the CDR3: TGTGCCAGCAGCTGGGGTACAGCTAACTATGGCTACACCTTC. This sequence encodes CASSWGTANYGYTF. Full variable domain (outside the CDR3, taken from reference TRBV7-9 and TRBJ1-2): DTGVSQNPRHKITKRGQNVTFRCDPISEHNRLYWYRQTLGQGPEFLTYFQNEAQLEKSRLLSDRFSAERPKGSFSTLEIQRTEQGDSAMYLCASSWGTANYGYTFGSGTRLTVV.

This clonotype was counted many times. The CDR3 nucleotides are TGTGCCAGCAGCCAAGGACCTAGCGGATCCTACAATGAGCAGTTCTTC. Translation gives CASSQGPSGSYNEQFF. The chain joins TRBV3-1 to TRBJ2-1, with 7 bases fitting TRBD2. The ends lost 1 base at V and 1 base at J; junction bases unmatched: 4. Germline assignment: CDR1 LGHDT and CDR2 YNNKEL (reference sequence). This CDR3 has 16 amino acids.

This clonotype was counted at least ten times. The V gene is TRBV7-9, the J gene TRBJ1-1; possibly TRBD1 for D (6 bases). This CDR3 is 14 amino acids long. Between the trimmed V and J ends, which lost 3 bases and 0 bases, there was a span of 8 bases. The germline gives CDR1 SEHNR, CDR2 FQNEAQ (reference sequence). Here the CDR3 DNA reads TGTGCCAGCAGCTTGGGGGGCCTGAACACTGAAGCTTTCTTT. Translated, it gives CASSLGGLNTEAFF. The whole variable domain, filled in from reference TRBV7-9 and TRBJ1-1, reads DTGVSQNPRHKITKRGQNVTFRCDPISEHNRLYWYRQTLGQGPEFLTYFQNEAQLEKSRLLSDRFSAERPKGSFSTLEIQRTEQGDSAMYLCASSLGGLNTEAFFGQGTRLTVV.

This clonotype occurred a few times. The chain uses TRBV11-1 and TRBJ2-1, with D possibly being TRBD1 or TRBD2 (5 bases each). Germline CDR1 SGHAT, CDR2 FQDESV (reference sequence). Trimming left V 1 base short and J 0 bases short, with 10 bases between. The CDR3 loop spans 16 amino acids. The CDR3 bases are TGTGCCAGCAGCTTAGTCTGGGGGAACTCCTACAATGAGCAGTTCTTC. Its protein product is CASSLVWGNSYNEQFF.

The sample holds a few counts of this clonotype. The chain links TRBV2 to TRBJ2-1; a weak D match, TRBD1 (6 bases). The CDR3 is 15 residues long. The V and J ends lost 3 bases and 8 bases respectively, with 17 bases between them. Germline-derived CDR1 and CDR2 are SNHLY and FYNNEI. The CDR3 region has the DNA TGTGCCAGCAGTGACAGGGGTCGCCCTGGGGATGAGCAGTTCTTC. Translation: CASSDRGRPGDEQFF.

This clonotype appeared many times. The V gene is TRBV7-8, the J gene TRBJ1-5; D is ambiguous. The germline CDR1 and CDR2 sequences are SGHVS and FQNEAQ. There are 15 residues in the CDR3. The V and J ends lost 4 bases and 4 bases respectively, with 14 bases between them. The CDR3 DNA reads TGTGCCAGCAGCTGGGAGACGGGTTATAATCAGCCCCAGCATTTT. Encoded protein: CASSWETGYNQPQHF.

The chain employs TRBV13 and TRBJ1-1; no clear D gene. Trimming removed 1 base from V and 3 bases from J, with 12 bases in between. From germline, CDR1 is PRHDT and CDR2 FYEKMQ (reference sequence). The CDR3 has 15 amino acids. The CDR3 DNA sequence: TGTGCCAGCAGCTTAGAGTCCGACGGTGACACTGAAGCTTTCTTT. Translation: CASSLESDGDTEAFF.